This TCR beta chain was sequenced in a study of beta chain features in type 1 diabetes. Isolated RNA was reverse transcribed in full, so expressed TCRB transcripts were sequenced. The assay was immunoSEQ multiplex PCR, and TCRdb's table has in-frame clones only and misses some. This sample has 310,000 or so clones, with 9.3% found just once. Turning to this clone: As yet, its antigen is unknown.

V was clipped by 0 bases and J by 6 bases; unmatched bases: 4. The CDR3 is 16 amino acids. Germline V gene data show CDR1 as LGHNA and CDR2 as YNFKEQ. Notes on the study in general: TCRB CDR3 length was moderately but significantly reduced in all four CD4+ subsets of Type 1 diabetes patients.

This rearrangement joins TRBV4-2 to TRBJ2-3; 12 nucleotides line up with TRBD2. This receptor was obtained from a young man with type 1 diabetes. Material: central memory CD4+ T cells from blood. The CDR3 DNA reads TGTGCCAGCAGCCAAGAGCTAGCGGGGGGGTTCGATACGCAGTATTTT. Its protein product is CASSQELAGGFDTQYF.